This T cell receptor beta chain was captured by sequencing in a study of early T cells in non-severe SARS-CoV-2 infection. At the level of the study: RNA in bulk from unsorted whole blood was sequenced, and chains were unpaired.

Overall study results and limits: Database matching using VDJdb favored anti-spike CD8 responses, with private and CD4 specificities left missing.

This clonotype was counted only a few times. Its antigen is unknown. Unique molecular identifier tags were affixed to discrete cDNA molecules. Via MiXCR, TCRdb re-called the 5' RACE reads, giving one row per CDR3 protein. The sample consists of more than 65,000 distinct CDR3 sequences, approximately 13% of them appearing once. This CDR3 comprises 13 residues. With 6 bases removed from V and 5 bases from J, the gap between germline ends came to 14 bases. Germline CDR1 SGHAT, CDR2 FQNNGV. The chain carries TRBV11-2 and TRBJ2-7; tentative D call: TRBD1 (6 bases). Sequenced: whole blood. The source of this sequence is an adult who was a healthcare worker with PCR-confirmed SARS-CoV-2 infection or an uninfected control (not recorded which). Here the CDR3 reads CASRRAGAHEQYF. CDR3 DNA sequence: TGTGCCAGCAGAAGAGCAGGGGCCCACGAGCAGTACTTC.